This T cell receptor beta chain was sequenced for a study of tumor-infiltrating lymphocytes in oesophageal squamous cell carcinoma. TCRdb reanalysed the PCR reads using MiXCR and keeps one entry per CDR3 protein. The table has over 11,000 distinct CDR3 sequences, roughly half seen once; the top ten hold about 45%. Germline assignment: CDR1 MNHEY and CDR2 SVGEGT. CDR3 length equals 14 residues. V lost 4 bases and J lost 5; bases outside the gene matches: 5. In its sample, this clonotype was seen many times. The J gene is TRBJ2-1, the V gene TRBV6-2 or TRBV6-3; 7 nucleotides match TRBD2. The sample was blood. This sequence was found in a male donor with esophageal squamous cell carcinoma. Here the CDR3 reads CASSSGLRHNEQFF. DNA for the CDR3: TGTGCCAGCAGTTCGGGACTACGCCACAATGAGCAGTTCTTC.